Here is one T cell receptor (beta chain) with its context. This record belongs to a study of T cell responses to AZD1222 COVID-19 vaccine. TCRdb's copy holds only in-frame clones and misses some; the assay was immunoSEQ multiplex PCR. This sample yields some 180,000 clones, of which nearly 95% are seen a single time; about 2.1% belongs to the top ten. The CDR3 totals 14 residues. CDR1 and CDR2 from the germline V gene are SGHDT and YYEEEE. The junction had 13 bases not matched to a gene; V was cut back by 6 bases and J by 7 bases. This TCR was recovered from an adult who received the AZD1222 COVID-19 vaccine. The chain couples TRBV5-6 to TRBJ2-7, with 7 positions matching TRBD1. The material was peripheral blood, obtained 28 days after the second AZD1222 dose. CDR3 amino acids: CASIRQGDPGEQYF. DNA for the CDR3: TGTGCCAGCATTCGGCAGGGGGACCCGGGGGAGCAGTACTTC.